The 24 T cell receptor beta chains presented below share a single source sample, sequenced in a study of cytotoxic CD8 clonotypes in ibrutinib-treated CLL. Method: immunoSEQ multiplex PCR; TCRdb's copy keeps in-frame clones and lacks some. The sample carries over 25,000 clones, around 57% recorded once. Sequences were derived from PBMCs, sampled before ibrutinib treatment. These receptors originate from a human donor with chronic lymphocytic leukemia.

This clone showed up just a few times. The chain combines TRBV11-2 with TRBJ2-1, with D tentatively TRBD2 (6 bases). The CDR3 sequence is 13 residues long. Germline V lookup: CDR1 SGHAT, CDR2 FQNNGV. Trimming took off 6 bases at V and 0 bases at J, with 6 bases between the two ends. The CDR3 is CASREGSYNEQFF. Written as DNA, the CDR3 is TGTGCCAGCAGGGAGGGCTCCTACAATGAGCAGTTCTTC.

This chain connects TRBV30 to TRBJ2-7, with D possibly TRBD2 on 5 matching bases. Trimming took 0 bases from V and 1 from J, leaving 13 bases between them. CDR3 length: 15 amino acids. Germline CDR1 reads GTSNPN; CDR2 reads SVGIG (reference sequence). The CDR3 is CAWSVGRAGSYEQYF. CDR3 coding DNA: TGTGCCTGGAGTGTGGGTAGGGCGGGTTCCTACGAGCAGTACTTC.

The chain couples TRBV18 to TRBJ2-7; tentative D call: TRBD2 (5 bases). The V gene's germline CDR1 is KGHSH and CDR2 LQKENI. V was shortened by 6 bases and J by 2 bases, with 17 bases between the two germline ends. The CDR3 consists of 15 residues. In nucleotides, the CDR3 is TGTGCCAGCTCCCTAGACACTGCGGAGGCCTACGAGCAGTACTTC. It specifies CASSLDTAEAYEQYF.

J is TRBJ2-1 and V is TRBV2; TRBD2 might be the D (6 bases). Trimming cost V 5 bases and J 7 bases, with 21 bases left between them. Germline-derived CDR1 and CDR2 are SNHLY and FYNNEI. This CDR3 has 16 amino acids. CDR3 DNA: TGTGCCAGCAGTCCCGTGGGGGGTGGACGGCGAAATGAGCAGTTCTTC. Translating gives CASSPVGGGRRNEQFF.

The rearrangement links TRBV6-5 to TRBJ1-1; D is undetermined. Trimming cost V 0 bases and J 3 bases, with 11 bases left between them. This CDR3 comprises 15 residues. Looked up from germline, CDR1 is MNHEY and CDR2 is SVGAGI. The CDR3 sequence is CASSYSTPVYTEAFF. The CDR3 DNA reads TGTGCCAGCAGTTACTCGACCCCGGTTTACACTGAAGCTTTCTTT.

J is TRBJ1-2 and V is TRBV15; D is unclear. V was trimmed by 1 base and J by 2 bases, leaving 14 bases between them. Germline values: CDR1 LNHNV, CDR2 YYDKDF (reference sequence). The CDR3 runs 16 residues. As DNA, the CDR3 is TGTGCCACCAGCAGAGGAGGTACCAACACCAACTATGGCTACACCTTC. This sequence encodes CATSRGGTNTNYGYTF.

This chain uses TRBV5-1 with TRBJ2-7, with no clear D. Germline V CDR1 and CDR2: SGHRS, YFSETQ. The CDR3 loop spans 13 amino acids. The ends were cut back, 2 bases at V and 2 bases at J, with 8 bases in the middle. CDR3 nucleotide sequence: TGCGCCAGCAGCTTAGGGCCCACCTACGAGCAGTACTTC. Its protein product is CASSLGPTYEQYF.

The V and J genes are TRBV10-3 and TRBJ2-7; D not resolved. CDR3 length: 12 residues. V was clipped by 8 bases and J by 3 bases, with 11 bases between them. Germline loops: CDR1 ENHRY, CDR2 SYGVKD. This CDR3 reads CAIRTENYEQYF. CDR3 in DNA: TGTGCCATCCGGACGGAGAACTACGAGCAGTACTTC.

The genes are TRBV7-3 and TRBJ2-1; D ambiguous. V shed 5 bases and J shed 5 bases, with 10 bases lying between them. The CDR3 length is 13 residues. The germline V gene has CDR1 SGHTA and CDR2 FQGTGA. CDR3 amino acids: CASSERRDNEQFF. For the CDR3, the DNA is TGTGCCAGCAGCGAAAGAAGGGACAATGAGCAGTTCTTC.

The rearrangement uses TRBV27 and TRBJ1-6; unclear D gene. The CDR3 has 16 residues. Deletions cut 7 bases from V and 3 bases from J, with 16 bases between. Germline V lookup: CDR1 MNHEY, CDR2 SMNVEV (reference sequence). CDR3 amino acids: CASKIAGANYNSPLHF. The CDR3 bases are TGTGCCAGCAAGATTGCGGGAGCAAACTATAATTCACCCCTCCACTTT.

The V and J genes are TRBV5-1 and TRBJ2-7; D is possibly TRBD1 or TRBD2 (5 bases each). V was cut by 1 base and J by 3 bases, with 17 bases left in between. Germline CDR1 is SGHRS and CDR2 is YFSETQ. The CDR3 consists of 16 residues. CDR3 in amino acids: CASSLSHGTGNYEQYF. DNA of the CDR3: TGCGCCAGCAGCTTGTCACATGGGACCGGGAACTACGAGCAGTACTTC.

This clone was observed a few times. The chain links TRBV11-2 to TRBJ1-2, with D possibly being TRBD1 (6 bases). The length of the CDR3 is 15 residues. With 4 bases removed from V and 7 bases from J, the gap between germline ends came to 19 bases. Germline V gene data show CDR1 as SGHAT and CDR2 as FQNNGV. CDR3 in amino acids: CASSSTPDGGLGYTF. Written as DNA, the CDR3 is TGTGCCAGCAGCTCAACCCCCGACGGGGGGCTTGGCTACACCTTC.

This clone showed up just a few times. The rearrangement joins TRBV2 to TRBJ1-2, with a possible D match to TRBD1 (6 bases). Trimming took off 8 bases at V and 13 bases at J, with 17 bases between the two ends. The germline gives CDR1 SNHLY, CDR2 FYNNEI. The CDR3 loop spans 11 amino acids. CDR3 amino acids: CASFLQGAGTF. The CDR3 DNA reads TGTGCCAGCTTTCTACAGGGTGCGGGCACCTTC.

The V call is TRBV5-1, the J call TRBJ1-1; no definite D call. V was pared by 2 bases and J by 2 bases, with 10 bases between. The CDR3 runs to 14 residues. CDR1 and CDR2 from the germline V gene are SGHRS and YFSETQ. The CDR3 region is CASSLPDLNTEAFF. The CDR3 DNA reads as TGCGCCAGCAGCTTACCAGACCTCAACACTGAAGCTTTCTTT. The full variable domain, with the rest looked up from reference TRBV5-1 and TRBJ1-1, is KAGVTQTPRYLIKTRGQQVTLSCSPISGHRSVSWYQQTPGQGLQFLFEYFSETQRNKGNFPGRFSGRQFSNSRSEMNVSTLELGDSALYLCASSLPDLNTEAFFGQGTRLTVV.

The sample holds a few counts of this clone. The rearrangement joins TRBV5-1 to TRBJ2-7, with a tentative D call TRBD1 (5 bases). The CDR3 extends over 16 amino acids. Germline-derived CDR1 and CDR2 are SGHRS and YFSETQ. Trimming took off 0 bases at V and 2 bases at J, with 15 bases between the two ends. DNA of the CDR3: TGCGCCAGCAGCTTGGCAGGGCCCATAGGGACCTACGAGCAGTACTTC. Encoded protein: CASSLAGPIGTYEQYF.

As regards this clone: One end of the junction fails to match germline, which may point to a read error. This chain connects TRBV14 to TRBJ1-2, with 9 nucleotides matching TRBD1. Germline V gene sequence: CDR1 SGHDN, CDR2 FVKESK. The CDR3 runs to 17 residues. The CDR3 DNA sequence: TGTGCCAGCAGCCCCTTGCCTCGGGGACAGGGTAACCATGGCTACACCTTC. Protein product: CASSPLPRGQGNHGYTF.

This chain links TRBV6-5 with TRBJ2-1; D is uncertain. CDR3 length equals 14 residues. The germline V and J ends were trimmed by 0 bases and 8 bases, with 11 bases remaining between them. In germline, CDR1 is MNHEY, CDR2 SVGAGI. The DNA for the CDR3 is TGTGCCAGCAGTTACTCGAGCCAGAACTATGAGCAGTTCTTC. This gives the protein CASSYSSQNYEQFF.

This chain connects TRBV9 to TRBJ2-2; no firm D call. The CDR3 is 14 amino acids. Per germline, CDR1 SGDLS and CDR2 YYNGEE. Deletions cut 4 bases from V and 5 bases from J, with 12 bases between. CDR3 in amino acids: CASSFGPGTGELFF. DNA for the CDR3: TGTGCCAGCAGCTTCGGACCCGGGACCGGGGAGCTGTTTTTT. The complete variable domain, with remaining parts taken from reference TRBV9 and TRBJ2-2, reads DSGVTQTPKHLITATGQRVTLRCSPRSGDLSVYWYQQSLDQGLQFLIQYYNGEERAKGNILERFSAQQFPDLHSELNLSSLELGDSALYFCASSFGPGTGELFFGEGSRLTVL.

The V call is TRBV13, the J call TRBJ2-7, with D tentatively TRBD2 (5 bases). Germline CDR1 is PRHDT and CDR2 is FYEKMQ (reference sequence). V lost 5 bases and J lost 3, with 8 bases in between. CDR3 length: 12 amino acids. CDR3 protein: CASSREHYEQYF. The CDR3 bases are TGTGCCAGCAGCCGGGAACACTACGAGCAGTACTTC. Full variable domain (rest looked up from reference TRBV13 and TRBJ2-7): AAGVIQSPRHLIKEKRETATLKCYPIPRHDTVYWYQQGPGQDPQFLISFYEKMQSDKGSIPDRFSAQQFSDYHSELNMSSLELGDSALYFCASSREHYEQYFGPGTRLTVT.

V gene TRBV4-1 combines with J gene TRBJ1-1, with TRBD1 as a possible D gene (6 bases). V lost 4 bases, J lost 1 base, and 10 bases lay in between. Per germline, CDR1 MGHRA and CDR2 YSYEKL. The CDR3 consists of 14 residues. The DNA for the CDR3 is TGCGCCAGCAGCCCCGGACAGAGGAACACTGAAGCTTTCTTT. Its translation: CASSPGQRNTEAFF.

Worth noting for this clone: This same CDR3 is encoded by further DNA sequences in the sample. The V gene is TRBV20-1, the J gene TRBJ2-7; D gene ambiguous. Germline V gives CDR1 DFQATT, CDR2 SNEGSKA (reference sequence). Trimming shortened V by 6 bases and J by 4 bases, and 7 bases separated the two germline ends. The CDR3 spans 10 residues. CDR3 residues: CSARSYEQYF. The CDR3 DNA follows: TGCAGTGCCCGGAGTTACGAGCAGTACTTC.

V usage is TRBV28 and J usage is TRBJ2-3; 10 nucleotides agree with TRBD2. After removal of 3 bases from V and 4 bases from J, the junction contained 1 base not matched to a gene. Germline loops: CDR1 MDHEN, CDR2 SYDVKM. This CDR3 region has 14 residues. The CDR3 sequence is CASSFTSGADTQYF. The CDR3 DNA is TGTGCCAGCAGTTTTACTAGCGGGGCAGATACGCAGTATTTT.

This clone was counted a few times. The chain links TRBV4-2 to TRBJ2-5, with 9 bases that match TRBD1. Germline V gene sequence: CDR1 LGHNA, CDR2 YNFKEQ. The CDR3 sequence is 17 residues long. The J segment lost 4 bases and the V segment lost 3 bases, leaving 12 bases of the junction unmatched. This CDR3 reads CASSHTPGQGEGETQYF. The CDR3, as DNA: TGTGCCAGCAGCCATACTCCGGGACAGGGAGAAGGAGAGACCCAGTACTTC.

The rearrangement links TRBV27 to TRBJ1-5, with a weak D call TRBD1 (5 bases). This CDR3 is built from 15 residues. Germline CDR1 and CDR2: MNHEY and SMNVEV (reference sequence). V lost 5 bases and J lost 7, with 18 bases in between. The DNA of the CDR3 is TGTGCCAGCAGTCCTCTGGGGGTGTTAGGGCAGCCCCAGCATTTT. Translating it yields CASSPLGVLGQPQHF.